This T cell receptor beta chain was sequenced in a study of blood T cell repertoires in COVID-19 (dated by TCRdb to the early 2020s). Looking at the study overall: Samples covering the acute and convalescent phases of COVID-19 were provided by collaborators in the United States, Italy and Spain. The material from the prospective study consisted of cDNA or gDNA derived from T cells, B-cell-depleted T cells, or PBMCs. Deeply sampled blood TCRbeta repertoires from subjects exposed to, actively infected with, or recovered from COVID-19 were included in the dataset. The repertoires were made available in a free public database intended to serve as a resource for research on the immune response to SARS-CoV-2. The samples were drawn from the first 160 participants of the ongoing ImmuneRACE study and from 950 to 1,500 subjects provided by 6 global collaborators. Sample metadata almost always included a de-identified subject ID, COVID-19 status, age in years and sex. Where available, HLA class I and class II types were obtained from metadata supplied by the sample provider rather than from assay-based typing.

A word on this clone: Its cognate antigen has yet to be identified. Base-call qualities are not available, and no considerably larger clone is one nucleotide away.

Broad study findings and their caveats: Clinical and demographic metadata were provided uncurated, with the amount varying by source and participant.

CDR3 length: 16 amino acids, cysteine to phenylalanine. Left in the record is the CDR3 DNA by itself, 48 bases read in frame from the first base. Here V drops 3 bases and J drops 2 bases, and the junction holds 9 bases not matched to any gene. In the germline V gene, CDR1 corresponds to KGHSH and CDR2 to LQKENI. TCRbeta CDR3 regions were amplified from genomic DNA using the immunoSEQ Assay, a bias-controlled multiplex PCR. As for the original processing: The number of nucleated cells in each sample was estimated from the amplification of reference gene primers within the assay. To quantify the absolute abundance of each unique TCRbeta CDR3 rearrangement, sequence reads were collapsed and filtered. For each sample, productive Simpson clonality was calculated by taking the square root of Simpson's diversity index across productive rearrangements. This immuneACCESS table, as held by TCRdb, lists in-frame sequences with V and J called but not all clones. Of the missing ones, under half trace to an unresolved V gene in checked studies; the others have no known cause. V, J and clone size are taken as reported in that table, and D and trimming were inferred from the DNA itself. The sample table records about 110,000 clones; about 81% of these occur just once. Roughly 7.9% of the sample is in the top ten clones.

Whole blood was collected in K2EDTA tubes by collaborating institutions according to the institutions' own protocols. Collaborator samples were shipped for TCRbeta analysis as frozen whole blood, isolated PBMCs, or DNA extracted from either sample type. This clonotype was obtained from a man between 65 and 85 years old with acute or convalescent COVID-19. The sample comprised peripheral blood. The chain joins TRBV18 to TRBJ1-2; TRBD1 fits 7 bases in the junction. The DNA sequence reads TGTGCCAGCTCACCGGGCACAGGGGACAGAAACTATGGCTACACCTTC. Its translation is CASSPGTGDRNYGYTF.